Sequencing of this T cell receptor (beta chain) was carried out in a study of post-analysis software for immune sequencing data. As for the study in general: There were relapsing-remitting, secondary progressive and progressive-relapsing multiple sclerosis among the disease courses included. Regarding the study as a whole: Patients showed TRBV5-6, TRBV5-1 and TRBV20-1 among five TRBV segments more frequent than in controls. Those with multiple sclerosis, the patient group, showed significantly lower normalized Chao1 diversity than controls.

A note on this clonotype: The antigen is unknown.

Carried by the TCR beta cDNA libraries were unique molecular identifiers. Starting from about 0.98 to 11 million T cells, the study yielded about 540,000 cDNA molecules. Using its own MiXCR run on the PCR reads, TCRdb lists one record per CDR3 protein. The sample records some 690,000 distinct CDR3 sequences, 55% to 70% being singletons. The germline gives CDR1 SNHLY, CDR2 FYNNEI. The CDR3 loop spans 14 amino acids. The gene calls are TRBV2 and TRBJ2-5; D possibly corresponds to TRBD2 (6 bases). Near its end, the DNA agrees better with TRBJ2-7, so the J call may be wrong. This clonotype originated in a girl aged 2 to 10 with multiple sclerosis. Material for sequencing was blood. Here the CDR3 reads CASVRREYNDEQYF. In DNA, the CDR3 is TGTGCCAGCGTCAGGAGGGAGTATAATGACGAGCAGTACTTC.